This TCR beta chain was recovered during a study of cytomegalovirus exposure and HLA in healthy donors. Study at large: When 398 donors were genotyped, about 81% of them were found to fall in the Caucasian-associated ancestry cluster. General observations from the study: Researchers reported from a later analysis that most CMV-associated TCR beta chains appeared HLA-restricted.

Use of 60 Vbeta and 13 Jbeta primers characterized the PCR. This table comes from immunoSEQ multiplex PCR, and its TCRdb copy is limited to in-frame clones, with some not included. The sample shows about 160,000 clones, roughly four fifths of them seen only once. Turning to this clone: The target antigen is unknown.

The TCR sequence derives from a man between 18 and 29 years old in good health and CMV-seronegative. What was sequenced was PBMCs.

The DNA for the CDR3 is TGTGCCAGCAGCTTACGGACGGGGTACTCCTACGAGCAGTACTTC. Translation gives CASSLRTGYSYEQYF. The gene calls are TRBV21-1 and TRBJ2-7; the D segment call TRBD2 is taken from the table without a DNA check. TRBV21-1 represents a pseudogene. CDR3 size: 15 residues.